The clone carrying this TCR beta chain was detected many times. These data originate in a study of beta chain features in type 1 diabetes. Whole-study context: Taken together, all samples contributed some 100 million examined sorted cells.

CDR1 and CDR2 from the germline V gene are PRHDT and FYEKMQ (reference sequence). The CDR3 spans 15 residues. The V segment lost 5 bases and the J segment 7 bases; nucleotides outside the gene matches: 4. Investigators reverse transcribed all isolated RNA, so they sequenced expressed TCRB transcripts. Samples of naive, central memory and regulatory T cells yielded a mean of around 3.5 million reads. Some clones are missing from TCRdb's copy, which holds only in-frame ones; the method was immunoSEQ multiplex PCR. This sample has more than 130,000 clones; about 7.1% occur once, and the top ten carry about 1.5%. Sorted populations all had greater than 98% purity.

V and J are TRBV13 and TRBJ2-1; 14 bases align to TRBD2. Sequencing was carried out using central memory CD4+ T cells from blood. The receptor was isolated from a young woman in good health. CDR3 DNA sequence: TGTGCCAGCAGCATCCGACTAGCGGGAGGGAATGAGCAGTTCTTC. This translates into CASSIRLAGGNEQFF. Using reference TRBV13 and TRBJ2-1 for the parts outside the CDR3, the full variable domain is AAGVIQSPRHLIKEKRETATLKCYPIPRHDTVYWYQQGPGQDPQFLISFYEKMQSDKGSIPDRFSAQQFSDYHSELNMSSLELGDSALYFCASSIRLAGGNEQFFGPGTRLTVL.